These 8 T cell receptor beta chains originate from one sample sequenced in a study of a mutant IDH1 vaccine in newly diagnosed glioma (TCRdb year 2021). In light of the paper, this sample's time point label describes: week 11, during vaccination. Every vaccine dose consisted of 300 ug of a 20-mer mutant IDH1 peptide in Montanide, administered subcutaneously together with topical imiquimod. Antigen specificity for these receptors is unknown. Libraries were prepared through the immunoSEQ multiplex PCR assay. This immuneACCESS table, as held by TCRdb, lists in-frame sequences with V and J called but not all clones. Of the missing ones, under half trace to an unresolved V gene in checked studies; the others have no known cause. This sample gives roughly 110,000 clones in total; roughly 90% of them show up just once. 0.5% to 0.65% of the sample belongs to the ten largest clones. Sequencing was performed on PBMCs, taken from a glioma patient whose treatment included an IDH1 peptide vaccine. These receptors all stem from a woman between 45 and 65 years old with glioma.

CDR3 coding DNA: TGTGCCACCAGCATTCATGGGGGTGGCTACACCTTC. The encoded protein is CATSIHGGGYTF. The chain has TRBV15 and TRBJ1-2; maybe TRBD1 (5 bases). Germline V lookup: CDR1 LNHNV, CDR2 YYDKDF (reference sequence). V was clipped by 4 bases and J by 7 bases, with 10 bases between them. The CDR3 is 12 residues long.

The chain recombines TRBV18 with TRBJ1-2; D is possibly TRBD1 (6 bases). CDR3 length: 14 residues. Germline lookup yields CDR1 KGHSH and CDR2 LQKENI. Trimming took 3 bases from V and 7 from J, leaving 15 bases between them. The CDR3 reads CASSPDSYPGGYTF. The CDR3 DNA is TGTGCCAGCTCACCGGACAGCTACCCTGGTGGCTACACCTTC.

The chain combines TRBV7-9 with TRBJ1-4; no clear D. V lost 4 bases and J lost 3, with 15 bases in between. Looked up from germline, CDR1 is SEHNR and CDR2 is FQNEAQ (reference sequence). The CDR3 is made up of 16 amino acids. The CDR3 here is CASSSRRIGPNEKLFF. Written as DNA, the CDR3 is TGTGCCAGCAGCTCCCGCCGGATCGGACCTAATGAAAAACTGTTTTTT. Based on the CDR3 plus reference TRBV7-9 and TRBJ1-4, the full variable domain is DTGVSQNPRHKITKRGQNVTFRCDPISEHNRLYWYRQTLGQGPEFLTYFQNEAQLEKSRLLSDRFSAERPKGSFSTLEIQRTEQGDSAMYLCASSSRRIGPNEKLFFGSGTQLSVL.

The V and J genes are TRBV6-5 and TRBJ2-7; D is ambiguous. The CDR3 is 15 residues long. The germline V and J ends were trimmed by 2 bases and 0 bases, with 11 bases remaining between them. Germline V gene lookup returns CDR1 MNHEY and CDR2 SVGAGI. CDR3 protein: CASSYKARFSYEQYF. CDR3 DNA: TGTGCCAGCAGTTACAAGGCGAGGTTCTCCTACGAGCAGTACTTC.

The V call is TRBV7-9, the J call TRBJ2-5; D gene uncertain. CDR3 size: 15 residues. Per the germline V gene, CDR1 is SEHNR and CDR2 is FQNEAQ (reference sequence). V gave up 2 bases and J gave up 1 base, with 11 bases separating them. CDR3 nucleotide sequence: TGTGCCAGCAGCTTAAACATTGGGGTCCAAGAGACCCAGTACTTC. Its translation: CASSLNIGVQETQYF.

The chain employs TRBV29-1 and TRBJ2-2; D is undetermined. Germline loops: CDR1 SQVTM, CDR2 ANQGSEA. The CDR3 has 10 amino acids. Trimming took 5 bases from V and 3 from J, leaving 1 base between them. DNA for the CDR3: TGCAGCGTTTACACCGGGGAGCTGTTTTTT. Protein product: CSVYTGELFF.

The genes are TRBV9 and TRBJ2-7, with 10 positions matching TRBD2. Per germline, CDR1 SGDLS and CDR2 YYNGEE. This CDR3 has 15 residues. After removal of 4 bases from V and 7 bases from J, the junction contained 11 bases not matched to a gene. The CDR3 reads CASSRRTSGRGEQYF. In DNA, the CDR3 is TGTGCCAGCAGCAGACGGACTAGCGGAAGGGGAGAGCAGTACTTC.

CDR3 sequence reads: CAISLGQFQETQYF. The CDR3 region has the DNA TGTGCCATCAGTTTAGGGCAGTTCCAAGAGACCCAGTACTTC. The chain links TRBV10-3 to TRBJ2-5, with D unclear. Trimming removed 5 bases at V and 1 base at J, with 11 bases between. This CDR3 contains 14 residues. Germline CDR1 ENHRY, CDR2 SYGVKD.